This T cell receptor (beta chain) originates from a study of T cells in Graves' hyperthyroidism and ophthalmopathy. The study's findings and limits: Separating ophthalmopathy from stable hyperthyroidism was achieved by a 13 V-J model.

This clonotype turned up a few times. Its antigen is currently unknown. One end of the junction is discordant with germline, which a read error may explain. Patients having uncontrolled infection, another autoimmune disease, pregnancy or lactation were not included. Used for diagnoses were clinical symptoms, serum thyroxine and TRAb, thyroid ultrasound and orbital computed tomography. Each 10 ml fresh peripheral blood draw supplied the PBMCs. From RNA transcripts, TCR beta CDR3 regions were amplified. Primed by the HTBI set, a first-round RT-PCR was run on the TCR CDR3. TCRdb re-called the multiplex PCR reads with MiXCR, one entry per CDR3 protein. The profile covers some 700,000 distinct CDR3 sequences, with 17% appearing a single time and 15% to 19% taken by the ten largest. The CDR3 has 16 amino acids. CDR1 and CDR2 from the germline V gene are SGHAT and FQNNGV.

The specimen was blood. This clonotype originated in a man aged 50 or older with Graves' hyperthyroidism. The chain is built from TRBV11-2 and TRBJ1-2, with TRBD1 matching over 10 bases. In DNA form, the CDR3 reads TGTGCCAGTAGCTACCGGACAGGGGGGACTAACTATGGCTACACCTTC. Its translation: CASSYRTGGTNYGYTF.